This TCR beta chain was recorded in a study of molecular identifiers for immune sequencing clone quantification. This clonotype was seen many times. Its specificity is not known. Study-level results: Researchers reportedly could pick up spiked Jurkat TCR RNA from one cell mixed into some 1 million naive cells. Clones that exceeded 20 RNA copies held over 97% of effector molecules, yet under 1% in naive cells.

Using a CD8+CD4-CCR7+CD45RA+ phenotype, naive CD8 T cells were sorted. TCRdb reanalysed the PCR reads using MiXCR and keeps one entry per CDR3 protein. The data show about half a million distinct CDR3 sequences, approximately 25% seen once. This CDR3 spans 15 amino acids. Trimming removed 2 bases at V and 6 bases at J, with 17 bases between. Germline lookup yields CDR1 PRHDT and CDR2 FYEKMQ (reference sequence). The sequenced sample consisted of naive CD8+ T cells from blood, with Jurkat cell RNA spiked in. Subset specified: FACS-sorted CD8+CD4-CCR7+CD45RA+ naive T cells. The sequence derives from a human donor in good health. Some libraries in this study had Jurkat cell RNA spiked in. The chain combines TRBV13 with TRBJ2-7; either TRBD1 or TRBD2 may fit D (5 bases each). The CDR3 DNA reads TGTGCCAGCAGCTTAACCGGGGCCCAATGGGGCGAGCAGTACTTC. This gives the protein CASSLTGAQWGEQYF.